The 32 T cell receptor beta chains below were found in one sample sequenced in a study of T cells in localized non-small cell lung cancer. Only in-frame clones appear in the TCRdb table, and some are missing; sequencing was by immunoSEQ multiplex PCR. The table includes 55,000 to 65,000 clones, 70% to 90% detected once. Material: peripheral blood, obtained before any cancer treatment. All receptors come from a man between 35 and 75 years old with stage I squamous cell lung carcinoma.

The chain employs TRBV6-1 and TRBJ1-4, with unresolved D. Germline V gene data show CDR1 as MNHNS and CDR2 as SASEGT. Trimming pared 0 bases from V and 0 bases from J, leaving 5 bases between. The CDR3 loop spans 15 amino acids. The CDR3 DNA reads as TGTGCCAGCAGTGAAGCTGGGTCAACTAATGAAAAACTGTTTTTT. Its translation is CASSEAGSTNEKLFF.

The CDR3 DNA reads as TGTGCCAGTAGTATACCCCGCTCTGGGGCCAACGTCCTGACTTTC. Its protein product is CASSIPRSGANVLTF. The V call is TRBV19, the J call TRBJ2-6, with D unresolved. In germline, CDR1 is LNHDA, CDR2 SQIVND (reference sequence). V lost 2 bases and J lost 0, with 5 bases in between. The CDR3 totals 15 residues.

CDR3 sequence reads: CASSPGGRLAGGEQFF. DNA for the CDR3: TGTGCCAGCAGCCCCGGAGGAAGGCTAGCGGGAGGAGAGCAGTTCTTC. The chain carries TRBV7-8 and TRBJ2-1, with 11 bases that match TRBD2. This CDR3 is built from 16 residues. The V gene end was trimmed by 5 bases and the J gene end by 10 bases; junction bases not matched to a gene: 13. Germline lookup yields CDR1 SGHVS and CDR2 FQNEAQ.

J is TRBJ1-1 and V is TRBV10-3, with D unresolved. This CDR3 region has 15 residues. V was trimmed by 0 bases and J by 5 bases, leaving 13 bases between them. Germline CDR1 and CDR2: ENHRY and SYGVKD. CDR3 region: CAISESTRIRTEAFF. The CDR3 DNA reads TGTGCCATCAGTGAGTCGACTCGTATAAGGACTGAAGCTTTCTTT.

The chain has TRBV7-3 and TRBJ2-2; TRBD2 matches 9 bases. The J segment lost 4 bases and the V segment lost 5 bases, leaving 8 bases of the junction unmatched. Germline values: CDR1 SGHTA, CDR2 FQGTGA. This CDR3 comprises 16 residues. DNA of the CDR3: TGTGCCAGCAGCCCCCAAAGACTAGCGGTCACCGGGGAGCTGTTTTTT. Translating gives CASSPQRLAVTGELFF.

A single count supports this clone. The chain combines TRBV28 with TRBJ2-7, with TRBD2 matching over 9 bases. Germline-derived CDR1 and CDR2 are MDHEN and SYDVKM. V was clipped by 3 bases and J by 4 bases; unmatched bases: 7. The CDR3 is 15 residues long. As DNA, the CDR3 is TGTGCCAGCAGTTTCGGGCTAGCGGGAATATACGAGCAGTACTTC. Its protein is CASSFGLAGIYEQYF.

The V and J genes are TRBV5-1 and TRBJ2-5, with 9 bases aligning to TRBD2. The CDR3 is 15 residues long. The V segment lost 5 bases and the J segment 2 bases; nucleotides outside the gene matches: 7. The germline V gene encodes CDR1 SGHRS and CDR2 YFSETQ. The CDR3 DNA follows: TGCGCCAGCAGTCGCTCCCTAGCGGGACAAGAGACCCAGTACTTC. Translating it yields CASSRSLAGQETQYF.

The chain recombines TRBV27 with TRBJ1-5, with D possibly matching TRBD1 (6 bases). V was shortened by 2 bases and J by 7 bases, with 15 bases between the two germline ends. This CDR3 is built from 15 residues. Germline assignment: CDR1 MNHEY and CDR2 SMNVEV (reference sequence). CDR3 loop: CASSLGRGGEQPQHF. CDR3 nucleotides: TGTGCCAGCAGTTTAGGCAGGGGCGGTGAACAGCCCCAGCATTTT.

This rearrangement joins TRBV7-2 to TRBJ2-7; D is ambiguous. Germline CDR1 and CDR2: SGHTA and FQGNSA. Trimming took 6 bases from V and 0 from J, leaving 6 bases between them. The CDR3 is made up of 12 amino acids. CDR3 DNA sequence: TGTGCCAGCAGTTCCAGCTCCTACGAGCAGTACTTC. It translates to CASSSSSYEQYF.

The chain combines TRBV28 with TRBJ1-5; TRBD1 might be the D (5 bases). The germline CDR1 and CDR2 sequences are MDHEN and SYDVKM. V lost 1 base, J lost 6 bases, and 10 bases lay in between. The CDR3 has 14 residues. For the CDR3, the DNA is TGTGCCAGCAGTTTATTGGAGGGGACTCAGCCCCAGCATTTT. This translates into CASSLLEGTQPQHF.

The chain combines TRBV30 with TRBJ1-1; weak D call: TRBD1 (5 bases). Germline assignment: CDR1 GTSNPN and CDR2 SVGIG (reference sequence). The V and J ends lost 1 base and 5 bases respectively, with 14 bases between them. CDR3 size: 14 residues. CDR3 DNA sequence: TGTGCCTGGAGTGAGGAGCTAGCAGGGACTGAAGCTTTCTTT. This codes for CAWSEELAGTEAFF.

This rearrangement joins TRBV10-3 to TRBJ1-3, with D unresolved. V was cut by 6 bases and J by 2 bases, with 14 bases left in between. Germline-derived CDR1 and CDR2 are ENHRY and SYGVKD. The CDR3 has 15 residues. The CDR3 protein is CAIRKGEQPGNTIYF. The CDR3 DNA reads TGTGCCATCAGGAAGGGAGAGCAGCCTGGAAACACCATATATTTT.

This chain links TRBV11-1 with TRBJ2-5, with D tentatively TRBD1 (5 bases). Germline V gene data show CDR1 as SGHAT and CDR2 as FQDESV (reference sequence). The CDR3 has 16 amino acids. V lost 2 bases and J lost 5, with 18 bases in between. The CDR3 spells CASSLISRGHYETQYF. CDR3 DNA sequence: TGTGCCAGCAGCTTAATCTCTAGGGGCCATTATGAGACCCAGTACTTC.

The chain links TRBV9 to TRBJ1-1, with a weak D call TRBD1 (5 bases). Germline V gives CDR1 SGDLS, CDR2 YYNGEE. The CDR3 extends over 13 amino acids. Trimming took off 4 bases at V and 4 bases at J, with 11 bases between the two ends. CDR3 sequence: CASSTGTGTEAFF. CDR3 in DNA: TGTGCCAGCAGCACCGGGACGGGCACTGAAGCTTTCTTT.

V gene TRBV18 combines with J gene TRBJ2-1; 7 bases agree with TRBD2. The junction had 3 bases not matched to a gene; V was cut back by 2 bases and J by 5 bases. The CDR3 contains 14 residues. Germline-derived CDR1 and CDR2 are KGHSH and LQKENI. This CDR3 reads CASSPGLADNEQFF. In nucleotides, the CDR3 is TGTGCCAGCTCACCAGGGCTAGCGGACAATGAGCAGTTCTTC. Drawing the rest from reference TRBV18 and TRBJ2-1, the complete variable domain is NAGVMQNPRHLVRRRGQEARLRCSPMKGHSHVYWYRQLPEEGLKFMVYLQKENIIDESGMPKERFSAEFPKEGPSILRIQQVVRGDSAAYFCASSPGLADNEQFFGPGTRLTVL.

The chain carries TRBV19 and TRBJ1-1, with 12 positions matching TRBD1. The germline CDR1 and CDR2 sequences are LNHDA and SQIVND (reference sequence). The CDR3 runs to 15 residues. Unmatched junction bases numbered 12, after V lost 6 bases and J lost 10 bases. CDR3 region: CASRLGQGAVQGAFF. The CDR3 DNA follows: TGTGCCAGTAGATTGGGACAGGGGGCCGTTCAGGGAGCTTTCTTT.

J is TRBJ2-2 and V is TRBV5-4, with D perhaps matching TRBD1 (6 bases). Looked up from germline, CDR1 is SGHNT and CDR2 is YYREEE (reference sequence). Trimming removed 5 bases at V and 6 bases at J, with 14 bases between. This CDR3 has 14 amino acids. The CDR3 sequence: CASRTGIFAGELFF. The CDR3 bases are TGTGCCAGCAGAACAGGGATTTTTGCCGGGGAGCTGTTTTTT.

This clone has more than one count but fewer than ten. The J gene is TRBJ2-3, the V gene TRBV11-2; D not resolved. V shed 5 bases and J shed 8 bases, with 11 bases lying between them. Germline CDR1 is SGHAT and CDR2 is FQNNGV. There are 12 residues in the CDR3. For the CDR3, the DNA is TGTGCCAGCAGCCCGTCCATGGGTACGCAGTATTTT. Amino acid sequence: CASSPSMGTQYF.

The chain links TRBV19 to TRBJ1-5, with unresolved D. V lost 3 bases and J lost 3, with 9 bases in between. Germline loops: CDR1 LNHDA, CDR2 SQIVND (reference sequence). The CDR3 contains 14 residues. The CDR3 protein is CASSIAGFNQPQHF. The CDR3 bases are TGTGCCAGTAGTATCGCGGGATTCAATCAGCCCCAGCATTTT.

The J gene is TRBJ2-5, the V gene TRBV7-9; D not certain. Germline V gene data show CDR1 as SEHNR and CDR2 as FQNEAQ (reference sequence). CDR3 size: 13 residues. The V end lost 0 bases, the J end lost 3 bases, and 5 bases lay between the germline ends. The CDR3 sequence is CASSLAGKETQYF. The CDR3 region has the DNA TGTGCCAGCAGCTTAGCTGGGAAAGAGACCCAGTACTTC.

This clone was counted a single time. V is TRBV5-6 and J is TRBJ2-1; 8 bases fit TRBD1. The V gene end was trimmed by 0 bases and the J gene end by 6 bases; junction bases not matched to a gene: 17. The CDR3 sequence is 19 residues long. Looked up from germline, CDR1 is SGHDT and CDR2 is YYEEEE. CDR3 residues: CASSLAVQFGQGESNEQFF. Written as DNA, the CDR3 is TGTGCCAGCAGCTTGGCAGTTCAATTCGGACAGGGCGAGAGCAATGAGCAGTTCTTC.

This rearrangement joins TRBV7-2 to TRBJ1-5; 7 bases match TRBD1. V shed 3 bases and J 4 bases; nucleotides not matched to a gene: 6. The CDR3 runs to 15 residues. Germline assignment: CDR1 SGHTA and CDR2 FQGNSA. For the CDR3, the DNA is TGTGCCAGCAGCTTTACCGGGACAGATAATCAGCCCCAGCATTTT. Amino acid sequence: CASSFTGTDNQPQHF.

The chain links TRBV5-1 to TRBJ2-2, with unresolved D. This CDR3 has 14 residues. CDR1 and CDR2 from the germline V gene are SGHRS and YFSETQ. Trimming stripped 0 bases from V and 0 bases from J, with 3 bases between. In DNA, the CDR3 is TGCGCCAGCAGCTTGGCGGCGAACACCGGGGAGCTGTTTTTT. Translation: CASSLAANTGELFF. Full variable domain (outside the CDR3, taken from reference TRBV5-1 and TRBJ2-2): KAGVTQTPRYLIKTRGQQVTLSCSPISGHRSVSWYQQTPGQGLQFLFEYFSETQRNKGNFPGRFSGRQFSNSRSEMNVSTLELGDSALYLCASSLAANTGELFFGEGSRLTVL.

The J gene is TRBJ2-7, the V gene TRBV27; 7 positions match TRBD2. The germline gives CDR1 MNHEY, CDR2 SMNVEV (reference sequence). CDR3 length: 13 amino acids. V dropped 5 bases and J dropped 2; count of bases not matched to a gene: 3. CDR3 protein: CASSPGLAYEQYF. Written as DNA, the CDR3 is TGTGCCAGCAGTCCAGGACTAGCCTACGAGCAGTACTTC.

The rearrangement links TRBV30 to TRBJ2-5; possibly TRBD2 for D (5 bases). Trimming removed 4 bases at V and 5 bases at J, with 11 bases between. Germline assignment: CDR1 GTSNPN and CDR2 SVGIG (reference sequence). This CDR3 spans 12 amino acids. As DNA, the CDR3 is TGTGCCTGGACGAGGGCCTACGAGACCCAGTACTTC. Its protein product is CAWTRAYETQYF.

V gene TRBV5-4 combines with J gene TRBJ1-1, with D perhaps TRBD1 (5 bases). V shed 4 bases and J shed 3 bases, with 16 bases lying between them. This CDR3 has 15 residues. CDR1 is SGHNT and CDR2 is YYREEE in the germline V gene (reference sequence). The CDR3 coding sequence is TGTGCCAGCAGCGCGATCGGCGGACAAGACACTGAAGCTTTCTTT. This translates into CASSAIGGQDTEAFF.

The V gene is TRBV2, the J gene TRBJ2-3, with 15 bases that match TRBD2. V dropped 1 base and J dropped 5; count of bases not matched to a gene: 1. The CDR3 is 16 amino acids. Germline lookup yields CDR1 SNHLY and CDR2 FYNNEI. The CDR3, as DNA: TGTGCCAGCAGTGAAGTGGGACTAGCGGGAGGAGATACGCAGTATTTT. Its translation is CASSEVGLAGGDTQYF.

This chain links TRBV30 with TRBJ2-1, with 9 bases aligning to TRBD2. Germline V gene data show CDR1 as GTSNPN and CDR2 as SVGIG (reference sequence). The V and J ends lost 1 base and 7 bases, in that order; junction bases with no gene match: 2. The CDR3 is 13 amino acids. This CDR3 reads CAWSGLAENEQFF. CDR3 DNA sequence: TGTGCCTGGAGTGGACTAGCGGAAAATGAGCAGTTCTTC.

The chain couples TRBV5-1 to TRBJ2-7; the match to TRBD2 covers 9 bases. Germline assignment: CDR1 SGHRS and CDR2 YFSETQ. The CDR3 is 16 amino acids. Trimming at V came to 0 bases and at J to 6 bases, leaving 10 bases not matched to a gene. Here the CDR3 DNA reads TGCGCCAGCAGCTTGGCCCCTAACAGCGGGAGGAGCGAGCAGTACTTC. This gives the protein CASSLAPNSGRSEQYF.

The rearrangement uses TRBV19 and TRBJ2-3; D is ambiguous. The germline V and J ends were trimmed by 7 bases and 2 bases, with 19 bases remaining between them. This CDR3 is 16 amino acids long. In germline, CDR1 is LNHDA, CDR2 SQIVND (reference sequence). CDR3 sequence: CASTDPLGPFTDTQYF. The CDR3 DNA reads TGTGCCAGTACCGACCCCCTAGGGCCATTCACAGATACGCAGTATTTT.

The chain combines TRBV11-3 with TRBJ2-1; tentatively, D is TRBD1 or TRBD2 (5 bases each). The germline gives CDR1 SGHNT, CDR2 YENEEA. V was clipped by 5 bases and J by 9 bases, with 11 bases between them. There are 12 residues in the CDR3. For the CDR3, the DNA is TGTGCCAGCAGCCGTCGGGGCTTTGAGCAGTTCTTC. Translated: CASSRRGFEQFF.

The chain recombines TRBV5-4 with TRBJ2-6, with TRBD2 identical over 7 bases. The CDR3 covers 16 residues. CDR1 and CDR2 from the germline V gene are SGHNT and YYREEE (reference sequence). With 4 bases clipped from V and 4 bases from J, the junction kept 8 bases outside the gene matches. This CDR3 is CASSPSGVLGANVLTF. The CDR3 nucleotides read TGTGCCAGCAGCCCGAGCGGGGTGCTAGGGGCCAACGTCCTGACTTTC. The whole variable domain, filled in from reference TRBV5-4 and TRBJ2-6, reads ETGVTQSPTHLIKTRGQQVTLRCSSQSGHNTVSWYQQALGQGPQFIFQYYREEENGRGNFPPRFSGLQFPNYSSELNVNALELDDSALYLCASSPSGVLGANVLTFGAGSRLTVL.